These T cell receptor beta chains were read from a single sample in a study of T and B cells in COVID-19 patients. MiXCR was run by TCRdb on the multiplex PCR reads, yielding one entry per CDR3 protein. Of approximately 8,100 distinct CDR3 sequences listed, 25% to 30% are singletons. The sample taken for sequencing was blood. These receptors were obtained from a human donor with active COVID-19. The CDR3 runs from the conserved cysteine through the conserved F or W. A D gene is named only where the DNA matches it firmly. The size of a clone is reported for some rows only, either as once, few or many, or as a class for expanded clones.

d_call j_call clone_size v_call cdr3_nt cdr3_aa
TRBD1 TRBJ1-1 medium-sized TRBV19 TGTGCCAGTAGTATAATCCCGACAGGGAGAACTGAAGCTTTCTTT CASSIIPTGRTEAFF
NA TRBJ2-3 medium-sized TRBV6-2/TRBV6-3 TGTGCCAGCAGTTACTCCCAGGATACGCAGTATTTT CASSYSQDTQYF
TRBD1 TRBJ2-7 medium-sized TRBV6-5 TGTGCCAGCAGGGGGACAGCTAAGTACGAGCAGTACTTC CASRGTAKYEQYF
TRBD2 TRBJ2-1 NA TRBV20-1 TGCAGTGCCCCTTCGACTAGCGGGGGTTCGTACAATGAGCAGTTCTTC CSAPSTSGGSYNEQFF
NA TRBJ2-5 medium-sized TRBV12-3/TRBV12-4 TGTGCCAGCACCCCTGGGCTTCAGGAGACCCAGTACTTC CASTPGLQETQYF
NA TRBJ2-3 NA TRBV13 TGTGCCAGCAATTACCCGAGGACTGGCCCTAGCACAGATACGCAGTATTTT CASNYPRTGPSTDTQYF
NA TRBJ1-6 few TRBV5-6 TGTGCCAGCAGCTTGGGGGGCAGCTCCTATAATTCACCCCTCCACTTT CASSLGGSSYNSPLHF
NA TRBJ1-1 few TRBV13 TGTGCCAGCAGCTTAACCGGTATGGCCCCGAACACTGAAGCTTTCTTT CASSLTGMAPNTEAFF
TRBD2 TRBJ2-3 NA TRBV13 TGTGCCAGCAGCTCCTGGGAGCTGAGCGGGGGGTCAGATACGCAGTATTTT CASSSWELSGGSDTQYF
NA TRBJ2-5 medium-sized TRBV29-1 TGCAGCGCCGCCCAAGAGACCCAGTACTTC CSAAQETQYF
TRBD1 TRBJ2-3 NA TRBV5-1 TGCGCCAGCAGCTTGGTGGGACAGGGGCAAACAGATACGCAGTATTTT CASSLVGQGQTDTQYF
NA TRBJ2-7 once TRBV7-9 TGTGCCAGCAGCTTAGGCCCCCAGGGCTCCTACGAGCAGTACTTC CASSLGPQGSYEQYF
NA TRBJ1-1 once TRBV6-4 TGTGCCAGCAGCTTAAGGCTGACCCTCTTGAACACTGAAGCTTTCTTT CASSLRLTLLNTEAFF
NA TRBJ2-1 medium-sized TRBV27 TGTGCCAGCAGTTTATCAAACAACCAGGGTAATGAGCAGTTCTTC CASSLSNNQGNEQFF
NA TRBJ1-3 NA TRBV5-1 TGCGCCAGCAAAGGGCGCGGAAACACCATATATTTT CASKGRGNTIYF
NA TRBJ2-6 medium-sized TRBV5-6 TGTGCCAGCAGCTACGGACTGGTGGGGGCCAACGTCCTGACTTTC CASSYGLVGANVLTF
TRBD2 TRBJ2-3 NA TRBV4-1 TGCGCCAGCAGCCCCCAGGGGCGGGGGGCCCCCGGGGATACGCAGTATTTT CASSPQGRGAPGDTQYF
NA TRBJ2-2 few TRBV20-1 TGCAGTGTGCCTGGACTCCAGAACACCGGGGAGCTGTTTTTT CSVPGLQNTGELFF
NA TRBJ2-3 medium-sized TRBV5-6 TGTGCCAGCAGCTTGCCCCCCGGAGGTGATACGCAGTATTTT CASSLPPGGDTQYF
NA TRBJ1-1 few TRBV5-6 TGTGCCAGCAGCAATGCCGGGGACACTGAAGCTTTCTTT CASSNAGDTEAFF
TRBD1 TRBJ2-3 medium-sized TRBV19 TGTGCCAGTATGGCCTCAGGGGGCGCCGGGGGAACAGATACGCAGTATTTT CASMASGGAGGTDTQYF
NA TRBJ1-2 once TRBV7-6 TGTGCCAGCAGCTTAGTTATACCGAACTATGGCTACACCTTC CASSLVIPNYGYTF
NA TRBJ2-2 NA TRBV7-6 TGTGCCAGCAGCCTCACTCAGACGGGAACCGGGGAGCTGTTTTTT CASSLTQTGTGELFF
TRBD2 TRBJ2-3 medium-sized TRBV6-5 TGTGCCAGCAGGCGGGGGACCACAGATACGCAGTATTTT CASRRGTTDTQYF
TRBD1 TRBJ1-1 NA TRBV18 TGTGCCAGCTCATCAAGGACAGGGACGGACACTGAAGCTTTCTTT CASSSRTGTDTEAFF
NA TRBJ2-1 medium-sized TRBV6-2/TRBV6-3 TGTGCCAGCAGTAGAGACTCCTACAATGAGCAGTTCTTC CASSRDSYNEQFF
TRBD1 TRBJ1-5 NA TRBV6-6 TGTGCCAGCAGTTACCGGGACAGGGCTACCCCCCAGCATTTT CASSYRDRATPQHF
TRBD2 TRBJ2-1 NA TRBV24-1 TGTGCCACCAGTGACCCGTCCGGTTCTAGCGGGGGAAACAATGAGCAGTTCTTC CATSDPSGSSGGNNEQFF
NA TRBJ1-5 NA TRBV19 TGTGCCAGAACCTGGAGCTCCGGGGCCCTAGGGAACAATCAGCCCCAGCATTTT CARTWSSGALGNNQPQHF
NA TRBJ2-3 few TRBV12-3/TRBV12-4 TGTGCCAGCAGTTTTTCTATCGGGACAGATACGCAGTATTTT CASSFSIGTDTQYF
TRBD1 TRBJ2-7 medium-sized TRBV19 TGTGCCAGTAGTTCACGACAGGGTCGGACCTACGAGCAGTACTTC CASSSRQGRTYEQYF
NA TRBJ2-1 few TRBV12-3/TRBV12-4 TGTGCCAGCACCATGCTGGGGGGAGCCGTTTCGGTTAGCAATGAGCAGTTCTTC CASTMLGGAVSVSNEQFF
TRBD2 TRBJ2-3 medium-sized TRBV6-2/TRBV6-3 TGTGCCAGCAGCTCGGGACTAGGCACAGATACGCAGTATTTT CASSSGLGTDTQYF
NA TRBJ1-3 few TRBV18 TGTGCCAGCTCACCTTCCCAGGAAAGCACCATATATTTT CASSPSQESTIYF
TRBD2 TRBJ2-6 medium-sized TRBV6-5 TGTGCCAGCAGCCATAAAGCGGGGGGGACAGGGGCCAACGTCCTGACTTTC CASSHKAGGTGANVLTF
NA TRBJ1-4 few TRBV27 TGTGCCAGCAGATCGTTAGGGGGGTTGTTGTATGAAAAACTGTTTTTT CASRSLGGLLYEKLFF
NA TRBJ2-5 NA TRBV10-3 TGTGCCATCAGTGGCTTGGGTGAAAGGACCCAGTACTTC CAISGLGERTQYF
NA TRBJ1-5 NA TRBV15 TGTGCCACCAGCAGAGAGCGGTCAGGGTTTCAGCCCCAGCATTTT CATSRERSGFQPQHF
TRBD2 TRBJ2-7 medium-sized TRBV6-6 TGTGCCAGCAGTTACTCGGCACTAGCGGGGTACTACGAGCAGTACTTC CASSYSALAGYYEQYF
TRBD1 TRBJ2-1 medium-sized TRBV6-2/TRBV6-3 TGTGCCAGCAGTAGACAGGGGGTGGACAATGAGCAGTTCTTC CASSRQGVDNEQFF
NA TRBJ1-6 NA TRBV5-5 TGTGCCAGCAGCTTGGTGGAGAAGAGCTCCTATAATTCACCCCTCCACTTT CASSLVEKSSYNSPLHF
NA TRBJ2-3 NA TRBV11-2 TGTGCCAGCAGTCCCACCGGGTGGGGTACGCAGTATTTT CASSPTGWGTQYF
NA TRBJ1-1 NA TRBV18 TGTGCCAGCTCACCAGAGGACAGGAACACTGAAGCTTTCTTT CASSPEDRNTEAFF
TRBD2 TRBJ2-5 NA TRBV6-4 TGTGCCAGCAGTGACAGCGGGGGGGCACGAGAGACCCAGTACTTC CASSDSGGARETQYF
TRBD2 TRBJ2-1 medium-sized TRBV11-1 TGTGCCAGCAGCTTTGCATCTAGCGGGGGGACGAATGAGCAGTTCTTC CASSFASSGGTNEQFF
NA TRBJ2-7 medium-sized TRBV19 TGTGCCAGTAGTTTCGGTCACGGGACCCCCAGCCGGGAGCAGTACTTC CASSFGHGTPSREQYF